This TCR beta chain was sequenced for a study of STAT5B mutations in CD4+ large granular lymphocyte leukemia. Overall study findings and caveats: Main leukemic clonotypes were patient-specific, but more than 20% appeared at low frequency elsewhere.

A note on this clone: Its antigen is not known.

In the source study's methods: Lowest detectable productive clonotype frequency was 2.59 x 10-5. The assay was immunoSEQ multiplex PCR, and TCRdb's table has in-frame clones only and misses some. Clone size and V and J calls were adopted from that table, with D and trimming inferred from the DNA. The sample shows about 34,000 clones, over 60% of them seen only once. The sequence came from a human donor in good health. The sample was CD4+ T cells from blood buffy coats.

As DNA, the CDR3 is TGTGCCAGCAGCCTCGGGACAGGGAACAATGAGCAGTTCTTC. Translated, it gives CASSLGTGNNEQFF. This sequence joins TRBV7-9 and TRBJ2-1; 9 nucleotides match TRBD1. CDR1 and CDR2 (germline): SEHNR, FQNEAQ (reference sequence). This CDR3 comprises 14 residues. V lost 5 bases to trimming and J lost 5 bases; unmatched junction nucleotides: 4.